Listed below are T cell receptor beta chains from one sample, sequenced in a study of persistence of HIV-infected CD4 T cells. No antigen has been identified for these receptors. Repertoires were generated with immunoSEQ multiplex PCR, while TCRdb's copy carries only in-frame clones and drops some. The sample records approximately 20,000 clones, roughly 60% being singletons. The source was CD4+ T cells sorted from PBMCs after roughly 18-hour stimulation, collected from a patient who received antiretroviral therapy. Receptors originate from an adult woman with HIV who was CMV-seropositive. Each CDR3 is given with its conserved first and last residue. D genes are given only for firm matches. Size values are once, few and many counts, or a class for expanded clones, and some rows have none.

clone size	V gene	J gene	D gene	CDR3 DNA	CDR3 protein
once	TRBV4-1	TRBJ2-3	-	TGCGCCAGCAGTCTCAGGGATGGAGGGACAGATACGCAGTATTTT	CASSLRDGGTDTQYF
-	TRBV24-1	TRBJ2-3	TRBD1	TGTGCCACCAGTGATCCAAAAGCGGGACAGGGGATGAATACGCAGTATTTT	CATSDPKAGQGMNTQYF
-	TRBV5-1	TRBJ2-7	TRBD2	TGCGCCAGCAGCTGGGAGCGGGGGGGCTGGTACGAGCAGTACTTC	CASSWERGGWYEQYF
-	TRBV12-5	TRBJ1-1	-	TGTGCTAGTGGTTTGGTAGTGAACACTGAAGCTTTCTTT	CASGLVVNTEAFF
-	TRBV29-1	TRBJ2-1	TRBD2	TGCAGCGTTACCTCGGGGGGAAGCTCCTACAATGAGCAGTTCTTC	CSVTSGGSSYNEQFF
-	TRBV27	TRBJ2-2	TRBD1	TGTGCCAGCAGTCCGTCCCGGGACAGGGGATTGGTAACCGGGGAGCTGTTTTTT	CASSPSRDRGLVTGELFF
once	TRBV2	TRBJ1-1	-	TGTGCCAGCAGTGACAGGGGTTGGACTGAAGCTTTCTTT	CASSDRGWTEAFF
-	TRBV28	TRBJ1-1	TRBD1	TGTGCCACCCGGGACAGTAACACTGAAGCTTTCTTT	CATRDSNTEAFF
-	TRBV7-2	TRBJ2-7	-	TGTGCCAGCAGCTTGTCGGAGTACGAGCAGTACTTC	CASSLSEYEQYF
-	TRBV5-1	TRBJ2-1	TRBD1	TGCGCCAGCAGCTTTACAGGGGAAAGGTCCTACAATGAGCAGTTCTTC	CASSFTGERSYNEQFF
few	TRBV7-8	TRBJ1-4	-	TGTGCCAGCAGCTTAGGGTGGGTCCGTACAACTAATGAAAAACTGTTTTTT	CASSLGWVRTTNEKLFF
-	TRBV10-1	TRBJ1-2	-	TGCGCCAGCAGTGAATCGCAGAACTATGGCTACACCTTC	CASSESQNYGYTF
few	TRBV12-3/TRBV12-4	TRBJ2-2	-	TGTGCCAGCAGTTTAGGCAGGGAGCTGTTTTTT	CASSLGRELFF
-	TRBV9	TRBJ2-1	TRBD1	TGTGCCAGCAGCGTAGATCCTCCTACAGGGGTATACAATGAGCAGTTCTTC	CASSVDPPTGVYNEQFF
-	TRBV10-1	TRBJ2-1	TRBD2	TGCGCCAGCAGCGGACTAGGTATTAACAATGAGCAGTTCTTC	CASSGLGINNEQFF
-	TRBV30	TRBJ2-7	-	TGTGCCTGGAGTGTAGGGGGGTTGTGGTACGAGCAGTACTTC	CAWSVGGLWYEQYF
-	TRBV19	TRBJ2-1	-	TGTGCCAGTAGTTGGGGGTACAATGAGCAGTTCTTC	CASSWGYNEQFF
-	TRBV9	TRBJ1-2	-	TGTGCCAGCAGCGAGGCCCCGGAAGGCGTTGGCTACACCTTC	CASSEAPEGVGYTF
-	TRBV7-2	TRBJ1-5	-	TGTGCCAGCAGCTTTCAGGGTAACCAGCCCCAGCATTTT	CASSFQGNQPQHF
-	TRBV24-1	TRBJ2-3	TRBD1	TGTGCCACCAGTGATTTGGCACAGGGGGATACGCAGTATTTT	CATSDLAQGDTQYF
-	TRBV4-2	TRBJ2-7	TRBD2	TGTGCCAGCAGCCCACTAGCGGGGGGCCAAACATCCTACGAGCAGTACTTC	CASSPLAGGQTSYEQYF
-	TRBV6-2/TRBV6-3	TRBJ2-5	-	TGTGCCAGCAGCAGCGGACAGAGAGAGACCCAGTACTTC	CASSSGQRETQYF
-	TRBV7-8	TRBJ1-5	-	TGTGCCAGCAGCTTAAACAGGTCCTTCTATCAGCCCCAGCATTTT	CASSLNRSFYQPQHF
few	TRBV6-5	TRBJ2-7	-	TGTGCCAGCAGTCCGGACAGATTAAAGTCCTACGAGCAGTACTTC	CASSPDRLKSYEQYF
medium-sized	TRBV10-1	TRBJ1-2	-	TGCGCCAGCAGTGAGGGAGAGGCCAACTATGGCTACACCTTC	CASSEGEANYGYTF
-	TRBV7-9	TRBJ2-1	TRBD2	TGTGCCAGCAGCTTAGGGGGACTAGCGGGTGAGCAGTTCTTC	CASSLGGLAGEQFF
-	TRBV3-1/TRBV3-2	TRBJ2-1	-	TGTGCCAGCAGCCGGGGAGGATATGAGCAGTTCTTC	CASSRGGYEQFF
-	TRBV30	TRBJ2-7	-	TGTGCCTGGAGTACTACGATACCCTACGAGCAGTACTTC	CAWSTTIPYEQYF
few	TRBV27	TRBJ1-1	-	TGTGCCAGCAGTTCACTGACAGGGAACACTGAAGCTTTCTTT	CASSSLTGNTEAFF